The present T cell receptor (beta chain) was sequenced within a study of cytomegalovirus exposure and HLA in healthy donors. Study background: The approximately 120 validation repertoires, a later analysis reported, used the same platform as the roughly 730 repertoires from the first cohort.

Profiled with immunoSEQ multiplex PCR; TCRdb holds only in-frame clones, not every one. This table has approximately 71,000 clones, roughly nine tenths appearing once. This CDR3 has 16 amino acids. V lost 5 bases and J lost 5; bases outside the gene matches: 14. Per germline, CDR1 ENHRY and CDR2 SYGVKD. The gene calls are TRBV10-3 and TRBJ2-5; 7 bases map to TRBD2. Sequenced material: PBMCs. The TCR comes from a young man in good health and CMV-seronegative. CDR3 protein: CAISQFGGGPSETQYF. In DNA form, the CDR3 reads TGTGCCATCAGTCAGTTCGGGGGAGGGCCCTCGGAGACCCAGTACTTC.